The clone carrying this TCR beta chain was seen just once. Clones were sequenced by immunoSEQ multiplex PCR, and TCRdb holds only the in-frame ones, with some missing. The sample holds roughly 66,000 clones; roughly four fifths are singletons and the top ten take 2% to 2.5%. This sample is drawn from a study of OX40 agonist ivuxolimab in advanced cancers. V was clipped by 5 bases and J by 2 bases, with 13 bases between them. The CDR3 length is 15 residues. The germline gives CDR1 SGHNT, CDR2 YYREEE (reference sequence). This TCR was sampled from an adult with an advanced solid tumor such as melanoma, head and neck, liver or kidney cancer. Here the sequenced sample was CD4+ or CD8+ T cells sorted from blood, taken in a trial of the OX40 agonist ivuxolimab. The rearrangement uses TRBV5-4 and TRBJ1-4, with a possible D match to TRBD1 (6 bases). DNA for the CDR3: TGTGCCAGCAGGCAGTTTGGGGGCACTAATGAAAAACTGTTTTTT. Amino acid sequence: CASRQFGGTNEKLFF.